This T cell receptor beta chain was sequenced during a study of T cells in Graves' hyperthyroidism and ophthalmopathy. The CDR3 is 11 amino acids. The germline CDR1 and CDR2 sequences are SGHVS and FNYEAQ. V was shortened by 5 bases and J by 12 bases, with 14 bases between the two germline ends. There were TCR beta CDR3 regions amplified from RNA transcripts. The TCR CDR3 was amplified in a first-round RT-PCR using the HTBI primer set. Using its own MiXCR run on the multiplex PCR reads, TCRdb lists one record per CDR3 protein. The data contain 490,000 or so distinct CDR3 sequences, around a fifth of them singletons. This clonotype was observed at least ten times. Its antigen is undetermined. Study-wide results and limits: In the analysis, a 13 V-J model separated ophthalmopathy from stable hyperthyroidism.

PBMCs were collected from an approximately 9.4 ml volume of fresh peripheral blood. The rearrangement joins TRBV7-6 to TRBJ2-7; D is perhaps TRBD1 (6 bases). The sample comprised blood. The sequence was obtained from a woman in her 70s with Graves' ophthalmopathy. CDR3 in DNA: TGTGCCAGCAGCGAGGGGGACGCGCGGTACTTC. This sequence encodes CASSEGDARYF.